This TCR beta chain comes out of a study of blood T cell repertoires in COVID-19. The overall study: Collection of acute and convalescent COVID-19 samples took place in the United States, Italy and Spain. From T cells, B-cell-depleted T cells, or PBMCs came the material, which was cDNA or gDNA.

While infection was still active, Seattle patients were enrolled and then followed longitudinally. The V end was cut by 5 bases, the J end by 12 bases, with 12 bases between. In germline, CDR1 is SGHRS, CDR2 YFSETQ. The CDR3 totals 11 residues. In the original workflow: Estimation of nucleated cell counts was performed using reference gene primer amplification. TCRdb's table, derived via immunoSEQ multiplex PCR, lists solely in-frame clones and lacks some. D and trimming were read from the DNA, whereas the V and J calls and clone size are those reported in that table. There are 250,000 to 350,000 clones in the sample; approximately 93% occur only once, and about 2% lies in the top ten.

V is TRBV5-1 and J is TRBJ2-1; a weak D match, TRBD2 (5 bases). The sequence was obtained from a woman aged 30 to 39 with COVID-19, enrolled during active disease. The specimen sequenced was peripheral blood. CDR3 coding DNA: TGCGCCAGCAGGAGGGCTTACGGGCAGTTCTTC. Translating it yields CASRRAYGQFF.